This TCR beta chain was sequenced for a study of blood T cell repertoires in COVID-19. Study-level background: Sites across the United States, Italy and Spain contributed samples from acute and convalescent COVID-19.

Assay used: immunoSEQ multiplex PCR; TCRdb lists only in-frame clones, some missing. The repertoire holds roughly 110,000 clones, more than 70% seen once, with approximately 4.3% in the top ten. Germline V gene data show CDR1 as SGHNT and CDR2 as YYREEE (reference sequence). J lost 5 bases, V lost 4 bases, and 11 bases had no gene match. The CDR3 spans 16 residues. The sequence derives from a man between 65 and 85 years old with acute or convalescent COVID-19. Sequencing was performed on peripheral blood. This rearrangement joins TRBV5-4 to TRBJ1-1; 10 bases align to TRBD1. CDR3: CASSPNRDRGRTEAFF. The CDR3 nucleotides are TGTGCCAGCAGCCCCAACCGGGACAGGGGAAGGACTGAAGCTTTCTTT.